This T cell receptor (beta chain) came from a study of siplizumab effects on memory and regulatory T cells. Overall study: Each responder-stimulator pair had a siplizumab about 0.98 ug/mL reaction and a drug-free control.

Germline assignment: CDR1 MNHEY and CDR2 SMNVEV (reference sequence). This CDR3 region has 14 residues. V dropped 3 bases and J dropped 5 bases, with 10 bases sitting between them. Here immunoSEQ multiplex PCR was the method, and the copy in TCRdb shows in-frame clones only, minus some. The data show about 12,000 clones, with roughly half seen just once and 35% to 45% held by the top ten. The authors cocultured the mixed lymphocyte reaction cells at 37 degrees C for approximately six days. Concerning this clone itself: Its antigen is not identified.

This chain connects TRBV27 to TRBJ2-2; either TRBD1 or TRBD2 may fit D (5 bases each). The receptor's source is a human donor in good health; the cells came from an allogeneic mixed lymphocyte reaction. Some clones in this sample may be carry-over from other donors' samples. Sequencing used CFSE-low (dividing) CD8+ T cells sorted from an allogeneic mixed lymphocyte reaction. CDR3 in amino acids: CASSLGGGTGELFF. CDR3 coding DNA: TGTGCCAGCAGTTTGGGTGGGGGAACCGGGGAGCTGTTTTTT.